This T cell receptor (beta chain) derives from a study of naive and memory T cell subsets. Study observations and caveats: Activation and differentiation may alter RNA-based TCR counts.

Overnight CMV lysate stimulation of fresh PBMCs defined donor CMV status by CD4+ IFNgamma. CD4 T cells were positively selected, then CD8 T cells from the CD4-negative fraction. Cells stained for CD3, CD4, CD8, CD45RA and CD27 were sorted into four subsets. The beta constant-region primer was an equimolar mix of two oligonucleotides covering TRBC1 and TRBC2. The ligated cDNA underwent four PCR rounds using SP2 and nested alpha and beta constant-region primers. TCRdb reanalysed the UMI-ligation and nested PCR reads using MiXCR and keeps one entry per CDR3 protein. The sample gives 85,000 or so distinct CDR3 sequences, about 9.9% of which show up once; 0.95% to 1.5% is in the top ten. The germline gives CDR1 ENHRY, CDR2 SYGVKD. The CDR3 extends over 15 amino acids. V lost 8 bases to trimming and J lost 2 bases; unmatched junction nucleotides: 3. This clonotype was found a few times. Its antigen is currently unknown.

This chain links TRBV10-3 with TRBJ2-3; 14 bases line up with TRBD2. Source material: naive CD8+ T cells from blood. The TCR was taken from a human donor in good health. The CDR3 region has the DNA TGTGCCATCGGGACTAGCGGGGGATCCACAGATACGCAGTATTTT. Translation: CAIGTSGGSTDTQYF.